These 18 T cell receptor beta chains were sequenced from one sample in a study of tissue T cells after allogeneic stem cell transplantation. Clones were read by immunoSEQ multiplex PCR, and TCRdb kept only the in-frame ones, dropping some. The sample carries approximately 2,000 clones, under 75% recorded once. Time point reported: mouse harvest day 7 after allogeneic transplant. The graft held 10^6 splenic CD5+ T cells and 10^7 T-cell-depleted bone marrow cells. Source material: spleen. These receptors were collected from a female BALB/c mouse given C57BL/6 T cells with graft-versus-host disease after an allogeneic hematopoietic cell transplant.

Regarding this clone: The gene names here belong to mouse. Read sequence stops 1 residue before the CDR3 end, and the germline J gene provides the missing end. This chain connects TRBV26 to TRBJ1-1; weak D call: TRBD1 (5 bases). V shed 0 bases and J shed 0 bases, with 11 bases lying between them. CDR3 length equals 16 residues. Germline assignment: CDR1 KGHPV and CDR2 FQNQEV (reference sequence). The part of the CDR3 DNA that was read is TGTGCCAGCAGTCTGTCGGCAGGGAGGGCAAACACAGAAGTCTTC. Its translation is CASSLSAGRANTEVF. The whole CDR3 sequence is CASSLSAGRANTEVFF. The full variable domain, rest sourced from reference TRBV26 and TRBJ1-1, is NSKVIQTPRYLVKGQGQKAKMRCIPEKGHPVVFWYQQNKNNEFKFLINFQNQEVLQQIDMTEKRFSAECPSNSPCSLEIQSSEAGDSALYLCASSLSAGRANTEVFFGKGTRLTVV.

This clone showed up just a few times. Gene names and germline refer to mouse. Partial CDR3 DNA: TGTGCCAGCGGTGACCGGGGGAACCAAGACACCCAGTAC. It yields the protein CASGDRGNQDTQY. The entire CDR3 protein reads CASGDRGNQDTQYF. V and J are TRBV13-2 and TRBJ2-5; D possibly matches TRBD1 or TRBD2 (5 bases each). The read ends 1 residue early relative to the CDR3; the germline J gene fills the gap. V lost 2 bases and J 0 bases, leaving 7 bases between the germline ends. This CDR3 comprises 14 residues. Germline V gene sequence: CDR1 NNHNN, CDR2 SYGAGS (reference sequence).

To note about this clone: Gene names refer to mouse genes. The observed sequence ends 1 residue before the CDR3 terminus, with the missing tail filled in from the germline J gene. This rearrangement joins TRBV26 to TRBJ2-1; 8 nucleotides align to TRBD1. The length of the CDR3 is 14 residues. Germline CDR1 KGHPV, CDR2 FQNQEV (reference sequence). J lost 6 bases, V lost 2 bases, and 3 bases had no gene match. The CDR3 sequence is CASSLGRGLAEQFF. CDR3 DNA (partial): TGTGCCAGCAGTCTGGGCAGGGGGCTTGCTGAGCAGTTC. The entire variable domain, with the rest obtained from reference TRBV26 and TRBJ2-1, is as follows: NSKVIQTPRYLVKGQGQKAKMRCIPEKGHPVVFWYQQNKNNEFKFLINFQNQEVLQQIDMTEKRFSAECPSNSPCSLEIQSSEAGDSALYLCASSLGRGLAEQFFGPGTRLTVL.

This clone was counted between two and nine times. Gene names refer to mouse genes. The CDR3 end lies 1 residue beyond the end of the read and is filled in from the germline J gene. The V call is TRBV16, the J call TRBJ2-3, with TRBD1 matching 7 bases. This CDR3 has 13 residues. Unmatched junction bases numbered 3, after V lost 3 bases and J lost 6 bases. The germline CDR1 and CDR2 sequences are SGHSA and FRNQAP. The CDR3 loop is CASSFTGVETLYF. CDR3 DNA (partial): TGTGCAAGCAGCTTCACAGGGGTGGAAACGCTGTAT.

In the case of this clone: The listed genes are named as in mouse. Read sequence stops 1 residue before the CDR3 end, and the germline J gene provides the missing end. This chain uses TRBV2 with TRBJ1-4; 7 bases are a match to TRBD1. Germline V gene sequence: CDR1 LGHNA, CDR2 YSYQKL. This CDR3 has 15 amino acids. The V segment lost 0 bases and the J segment 4 bases; nucleotides outside the gene matches: 2. CDR3 DNA, as far as it was read: TGTGCCAGCAGCCAAGAGAGGGGGCTCAACGAAAGATTATTT. Translating gives CASSQERGLNERLF. The whole CDR3 sequence is CASSQERGLNERLFF.

Remarks on this clone: Gene names and germline refer to mouse. CDR3: CASSSRGGRYAEQFF. The sequenced CDR3 bases are TGTGCCAGCAGCTCCCGGGGGGGGAGGTATGCTGAGCAGTTC. The chain links TRBV4 to TRBJ2-1, with TRBD2 matching 7 bases. The read ends 1 residue early relative to the CDR3; the germline J gene fills the gap. The CDR3 extends over 15 amino acids. Germline V gene lookup returns CDR1 LGHDT and CDR2 YNNKQL (reference sequence). The ends lost 4 bases at V and 4 bases at J; junction bases unmatched: 7.

Remarks on this clone: Here the gene names and germline are mouse. With the read ending 1 residue before the CDR3 end, the germline J gene is used to fill in that end. This chain uses TRBV2 with TRBJ2-3, with 10 bases identical to TRBD1. Per the germline V gene, CDR1 is LGHNA and CDR2 is YSYQKL. The CDR3 consists of 15 residues. Trimming removed 4 bases from V and 4 bases from J; junction bases left unmatched: 5. CDR3 sequence reads: CASSPPGQGTETLYF. Incomplete CDR3 DNA: TGTGCCAGCAGCCCCCCGGGACAGGGGACAGAAACGCTGTAT.

This clone came up once. Mouse gene names apply. From the germline J gene comes the end of the CDR3, since the read stops 1 residue before it. The chain joins TRBV17 to TRBJ2-1; 8 nucleotides align to TRBD2. J lost 3 bases, V lost 3 bases, and 4 bases had no gene match. Germline CDR1 and CDR2: MNHDT and YYDKIL. This CDR3 is 15 amino acids long. Here the CDR3 reads CASSRAGGLYAEQFF. Partial CDR3 DNA: TGTGCTAGCAGTAGGGCTGGGGGGCTCTATGCTGAGCAGTTC.

Notes on this clone: The gene symbols are mouse symbols. Read coverage stops 1 residue before the CDR3 terminus; the germline J gene supplies the remainder. This rearrangement joins TRBV4 to TRBJ2-1; D may be TRBD2 (6 bases). CDR1 and CDR2 (germline): LGHDT, YNNKQL (reference sequence). Trimming shortened V by 4 bases and J by 4 bases, and 14 bases separated the two germline ends. This CDR3 contains 15 residues. The CDR3 sequence: CASSSRGEGYAEQFF. The sequenced CDR3 bases are TGTGCCAGCAGCTCCCGGGGGGAGGGGTATGCTGAGCAGTTC.

This clone was seen a handful of times. Gene names and germline match the mouse. The read stops 1 residue short of the end of the CDR3; the missing end is completed from the germline J gene. This chain joins TRBV13-3 and TRBJ2-7; TRBD2 might be the D (6 bases). Germline V gene sequence: CDR1 NNHDY, CDR2 SYVADS. This CDR3 is 12 amino acids long. Trimming took off 3 bases at V and 3 bases at J, with 7 bases between the two ends. This CDR3 reads CASSGGVYEQYF. The sequenced CDR3 bases are TGTGCCAGCAGTGGGGGGGTCTATGAACAGTAC.

Concerning this clone itself: Mouse gene names and germline throughout. The CDR3 end lies 1 residue beyond the end of the read and is filled in from the germline J gene. The V and J genes are TRBV16 and TRBJ2-7; no clear D gene. Per germline, CDR1 SGHSA and CDR2 FRNQAP. CDR3 length equals 13 residues. V lost 1 base, J lost 6 bases, and 10 bases lay in between. The DNA read from the CDR3 is TGTGCAAGCAGCTTAGTGGGAGGGAGTGAACAGTAC. Residues: CASSLVGGSEQY. The entire CDR3 reads CASSLVGGSEQYF.

With regard to this clone: Mouse germline and gene names are used. The sequenced fragment ends 1 residue before the CDR3 boundary, so the rest is inferred from the germline J gene. V and J are TRBV24 and TRBJ2-7; D possibly corresponds to TRBD2 (6 bases). Germline CDR1 and CDR2: KGHTA and FRNEEI. CDR3 length: 15 amino acids. Trimming removed 1 base from V and 0 bases from J, with 10 bases in between. The CDR3 bases that were read are TGTGCCAGCAGTCTGTCTCTGGGGTCCTCCTATGAACAGTAC. As protein: CASSLSLGSSYEQY. The full CDR3 protein reads CASSLSLGSSYEQYF.

As regards this clone: The genes are named according to mouse. Read coverage stops 1 residue before the CDR3 terminus; the germline J gene supplies the remainder. The chain carries TRBV14 and TRBJ2-5; a weak D match, TRBD2 (7 bases). This CDR3 region has 14 residues. Germline assignment: CDR1 SGHDT and CDR2 FRDEAV. V lost 5 bases and J lost 5, with 15 bases in between. The CDR3 bases that were read are TGTGCCAGCAGCCCGGGGGGCGCGGGAGACACCCAGTAC. It is translated as CASSPGGAGDTQY. The whole CDR3 sequence reads CASSPGGAGDTQYF.

Notes on this clone: The germline and genes are mouse ones. Sequencing ends 1 residue short of the CDR3 end; the germline J gene provides the rest. This chain uses TRBV1 with TRBJ2-7, with 9 bases fitting TRBD2. CDR3 length equals 17 residues. Germline V gene sequence: CDR1 NSQYPW, CDR2 LRSPGD (reference sequence). Germline trimming cut 0 bases from V and 0 bases from J; bases unmatched to any gene: 6. The sequenced part of the CDR3 DNA is TGCACCTGCAGTGCAGATCGGACTGGGGCGAGCTCCTATGAACAGTAC. Protein product: CTCSADRTGASSYEQY. The complete CDR3 reads CTCSADRTGASSYEQYF.

Notes on this clone: Genes and germline come from the mouse. This CDR3 reads CASSRDWGYAEQFF. The sequenced part of the CDR3 DNA is TGTGCCAGCAGCCGCGACTGGGGCTATGCTGAGCAGTTC. V and J are TRBV5 and TRBJ2-1, with 8 bases that match TRBD2. The DNA ends 1 residue before the CDR3 does, and the rest of the CDR3 is filled in from the germline J gene. This CDR3 has 14 residues. Per germline, CDR1 LGHNA and CDR2 YNLKQL (reference sequence). The V and J ends lost 4 bases and 3 bases, in that order; junction bases with no gene match: 2.

This clone was found a few times. Gene labels here are mouse ones. The read finishes 1 residue shy of the CDR3 end, and the germline J gene is used to complete it. The chain links TRBV31 to TRBJ2-7; TRBD2 matches at 9 bases. This CDR3 is built from 17 residues. Germline-derived CDR1 and CDR2 are GKSSPN and SITVG. The V and J ends lost 0 bases and 0 bases, in that order; junction bases with no gene match: 9. CDR3 DNA, as far as it was read: TGTGCCTGGAGTCTTGGCTGGGGGGGGAGGAGCTCCTATGAACAGTAC. This encodes CAWSLGWGGRSSYEQY. The CDR3 as a whole reads CAWSLGWGGRSSYEQYF.

A word on this clone: Gene names and germline refer to mouse. Read data end 1 residue before the CDR3 end; the end is taken from the germline J gene. The chain combines TRBV19 with TRBJ1-6; a weak D match, TRBD1 (5 bases). TRBJ1-6 is recorded as an ORF, its role being uncertain. The CDR3 has 14 amino acids. Germline CDR1 is FNHDT and CDR2 is SITEND (reference sequence). V was pared by 1 base and J by 7 bases, with 9 bases between. CDR3 region: CASSIRQGNSPLYF. Partial CDR3 DNA: TGTGCCAGCAGTATAAGGCAGGGAAATTCGCCCCTCTAC.

In its sample, this clone is medium-sized. The gene names here belong to mouse. The missing CDR3 end, 1 residue past where the read stops, is filled in from the germline J gene. The chain links TRBV19 to TRBJ2-7; perhaps TRBD1 as D (6 bases). The length of the CDR3 is 14 residues. Trimming took off 1 base at V and 0 bases at J, with 8 bases between the two ends. In germline, CDR1 is FNHDT, CDR2 SITEND (reference sequence). The covered CDR3 bases are TGTGCCAGCAGTATAAGGGGGTTCTCCTATGAACAGTAC. Amino acids: CASSIRGFSYEQY. The full CDR3 protein is CASSIRGFSYEQYF.